A selection of T cell receptor beta chains follows, all from one sample in a study of blood T cell repertoires in COVID-19. Clones were read by immunoSEQ multiplex PCR, and TCRdb kept only the in-frame ones, dropping some. This table holds roughly 160,000 clones, 83% found once. Sequenced input: peripheral blood. The receptors shown here come from an elderly woman with acute or convalescent COVID-19. Each CDR3 is given with its conserved first and last residue. Fields, in order: J gene, V gene, D gene, clone size, CDR3 protein, CDR3 DNA. The D gene is left open where the match is weak. The size of a clone is reported for some rows only, either as once, few or many, or as a class for expanded clones.

TRBJ2-1 TRBV7-8 TRBD1 few CASSPRDRDNEQFF TGTGCCAGCAGCCCGCGGGACAGGGACAATGAGCAGTTCTTC
TRBJ1-2 TRBV30 . . CAWTNGGGDGYTF TGTGCCTGGACAAACGGAGGGGGGGATGGCTACACCTTC
TRBJ1-1 TRBV4-2 . . CASSPERGPAFF TGTGCCAGCAGCCCCGAGCGGGGGCCGGCTTTCTTT
TRBJ2-7 TRBV4-3 TRBD2 . CASSLNPTAGVDEQYF TGCGCCAGCAGCCTCAACCCGACGGCGGGAGTTGACGAGCAGTACTTC
TRBJ2-2 TRBV7-3 . . CASSRQTTRLATGELFF TGTGCCAGCAGCCGACAAACTACTAGGCTAGCGACCGGGGAGCTGTTTTTT
TRBJ1-1 TRBV7-2 . . CASSPWEGATFGAFF TGTGCCAGCAGCCCTTGGGAGGGAGCTACCTTTGGGGCTTTCTTT
TRBJ1-1 TRBV6-5 . . CASKGYGPLNTEAFF TGTGCCAGCAAGGGGTATGGACCCTTGAACACTGAAGCTTTCTTT
TRBJ2-7 TRBV7-9 . . CASSSWTDTYEQYF TGTGCCAGCAGCTCATGGACAGATACCTACGAGCAGTACTTC
TRBJ2-5 TRBV11-3 . . CASSRGTDGQETQYF TGTGCCAGCAGTCGGGGGACAGACGGGCAAGAGACCCAGTACTTC
TRBJ1-5 TRBV3-1/TRBV3-2 . . CASSQDRASPQPQHF TGTGCCAGCAGCCAAGACAGGGCGAGCCCCCAGCCCCAGCATTTT
TRBJ2-1 TRBV6-2/TRBV6-3 . . CASSYSFQQGIHNEQFF TGTGCCAGCAGTTACTCCTTTCAGCAGGGAATTCACAATGAGCAGTTCTTC
TRBJ2-7 TRBV6-5 . . CASSNRGTGVDEQYF TGTGCCAGCAGCAACCGAGGGACTGGGGTTGACGAGCAGTACTTC
TRBJ2-7 TRBV7-2 TRBD2 . CASSLGAGVGDEQYF TGTGCCAGCAGCTTAGGGGCGGGAGTGGGCGACGAGCAGTACTTC
TRBJ2-3 TRBV10-3 . . CATQGTDTQYF TGTGCCACTCAGGGCACAGATACGCAGTATTTT
TRBJ2-3 TRBV18 TRBD2 . CASSPAGGASQDTQYF TGTGCCAGCTCCCCAGCGGGGGGGGCGAGTCAAGATACGCAGTATTTT
TRBJ2-7 TRBV5-4 . . CASSPEPTSDSYEQYF TGTGCCAGCAGCCCGGAGCCCACAAGCGACTCCTACGAGCAGTACTTC
TRBJ1-4 TRBV9 . . CASSVGGVADEKLFF TGTGCCAGCAGCGTAGGCGGGGTTGCAGATGAAAAACTGTTTTTT
TRBJ2-3 TRBV7-7 . once CASSLGATGGNTDTQYF TGTGCCAGCAGCTTAGGTGCCACAGGCGGCAACACAGATACGCAGTATTTT
TRBJ2-7 TRBV19 . . CASSIGAGVAYEQYF TGTGCCAGTAGTATAGGGGCAGGGGTCGCCTACGAGCAGTACTTC
TRBJ1-4 TRBV4-1 TRBD1 . CASSATGGATNEKLFF TGCGCCAGCAGCGCGACAGGGGGAGCAACTAATGAAAAACTGTTTTTT
TRBJ2-7 TRBV7-2 . . CASSLRVLGAYEQYF TGTGCCAGCAGCTTAAGGGTTCTGGGAGCGTACGAGCAGTACTTC
TRBJ1-5 TRBV10-3 TRBD1 . CAISDIQGADNQPQHF TGTGCCATCAGTGACATTCAGGGGGCCGACAATCAGCCCCAGCATTTT
TRBJ1-2 TRBV11-2 TRBD1 . CASSFRTGGGYGYTF TGTGCCAGCAGCTTCCGGACAGGGGGAGGCTATGGCTACACCTTC
TRBJ2-4 TRBV21-1 . . CASSKVGAGFSKNIQYF TGTGCCAGCAGCAAAGTAGGGGCAGGTTTTAGCAAAAACATTCAGTACTTC
TRBJ1-6 TRBV30 . . CAWRDTGNSPLHF TGTGCCTGGAGGGACACCGGCAATTCACCCCTCCACTTT
TRBJ2-3 TRBV30 TRBD2 . CAWRNRGTSGIPTDTQYF TGTGCCTGGAGGAACCGAGGGACTAGCGGGATCCCCACAGATACGCAGTATTTT
TRBJ1-1 TRBV7-8 . . CASSGGTLNTEAFF TGTGCCAGCAGCGGGGGGACTTTGAACACTGAAGCTTTCTTT
TRBJ2-3 TRBV18 TRBD2 . CASSPKGLAGDGSTDTQYF TGTGCCAGCTCGCCCAAAGGACTAGCGGGAGATGGGAGCACAGATACGCAGTATTTT
TRBJ2-7 TRBV6-2/TRBV6-3 . . CASSRDRTVLTQYF TGTGCCAGCAGTCGCGATCGGACAGTCCTTACGCAGTACTTC
TRBJ2-3 TRBV19 TRBD2 . CASSIQREVGVNTQYF TGTGCCAGTAGTATTCAGCGGGAGGTAGGGGTAAATACGCAGTATTTT
TRBJ2-6 TRBV5-1 . . CASSLDVGGWSGANVLTF TGCGCCAGCAGCTTGGACGTGGGGGGTTGGTCAGGGGCCAACGTCCTGACTTTC
TRBJ2-7 TRBV5-1 . . CASSPGEWGQRQYF TGCGCCAGCAGCCCGGGCGAGTGGGGGCAACGGCAGTACTTC
TRBJ2-7 TRBV4-3 . . CASSQVQNYEQYF TGCGCCAGCAGCCAAGTTCAAAACTACGAGCAGTACTTC
TRBJ1-4 TRBV18 . . CASSPSGGVNEKLFF TGTGCCAGCTCACCAAGCGGAGGGGTTAATGAAAAACTGTTTTTT
TRBJ2-7 TRBV5-5 . . CASSLGRGRSYEQYF TGTGCCAGCAGCCTCGGAAGGGGTAGGTCCTACGAGCAGTACTTC
TRBJ2-1 TRBV7-3 . . CASSPNNNEQFF TGTGCCAGCAGCCCCAACAACAATGAGCAGTTCTTC
TRBJ1-3 TRBV18 TRBD1 . CASSPLGTGNENTIYF TGTGCCAGCTCACCACTTGGGACAGGGAACGAAAACACCATATATTTT
TRBJ1-3 TRBV6-1 . few CASSDIDRNPGNTIYF TGTGCCAGCAGTGATATTGACAGGAACCCTGGAAACACCATATATTTT
TRBJ2-7 TRBV5-1 . . CASSLYRDSTYEQYF TGCGCCAGCAGCTTATATCGAGACAGTACCTACGAGCAGTACTTC
TRBJ2-3 TRBV9 TRBD2 many CASSGTTSGAGTDTQYF TGTGCCAGCAGCGGGACCACTAGCGGGGCAGGCACAGATACGCAGTATTTT
TRBJ1-2 TRBV10-3 . . CAISGHGGSIGYTF TGTGCCATCAGTGGCCATGGGGGCTCCATTGGCTACACCTTC
TRBJ2-3 TRBV19 . . CASSITDTQYF TGTGCCAGTAGCATTACAGATACGCAGTATTTT
TRBJ2-5 TRBV6-1 TRBD1 . CASSGPIGGTGGRETQYF TGTGCCAGCAGTGGGCCAATCGGCGGGACAGGGGGACGAGAGACCCAGTACTTC
TRBJ1-4 TRBV7-2 . . CASSLVDRYNEKLFF TGTGCCAGCAGCTTAGTAGACAGATATAATGAAAAACTGTTTTTT
TRBJ2-2 TRBV7-8 . . CASSRDSSKLFF TGTGCCAGCAGCCGGGACTCTTCGAAGCTGTTTTTT
TRBJ2-1 TRBV7-5 . . CARSPLPGLAGGSSYNEQFF TGTGCCAGAAGCCCACTACCGGGACTAGCGGGAGGAAGCTCCTACAATGAGCAGTTCTTC
TRBJ1-1 TRBV5-4 . . CASRRTASNTEAFF TGTGCCAGCAGAAGGACAGCTTCGAACACTGAAGCTTTCTTT
TRBJ1-1 TRBV19 . . CASSIDWPTSGAFF TGTGCCAGTAGTATAGATTGGCCCACCTCGGGAGCTTTCTTT
TRBJ2-1 TRBV27 TRBD2 . CASRPPGLARYNEQFF TGTGCCAGCAGACCACCGGGACTAGCGCGCTACAATGAGCAGTTCTTC